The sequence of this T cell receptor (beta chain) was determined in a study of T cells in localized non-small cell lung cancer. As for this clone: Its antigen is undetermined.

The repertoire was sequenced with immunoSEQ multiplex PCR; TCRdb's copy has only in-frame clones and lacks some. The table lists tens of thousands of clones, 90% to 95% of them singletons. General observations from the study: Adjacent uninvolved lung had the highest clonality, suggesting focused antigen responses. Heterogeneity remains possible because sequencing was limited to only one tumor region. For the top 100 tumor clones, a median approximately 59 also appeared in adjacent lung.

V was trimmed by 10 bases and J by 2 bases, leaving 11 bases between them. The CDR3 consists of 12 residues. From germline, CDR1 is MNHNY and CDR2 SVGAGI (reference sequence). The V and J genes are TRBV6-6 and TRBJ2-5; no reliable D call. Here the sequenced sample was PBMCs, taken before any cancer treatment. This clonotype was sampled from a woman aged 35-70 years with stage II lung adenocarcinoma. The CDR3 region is CATAEIQETQYF. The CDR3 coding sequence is TGTGCCACCGCAGAGATACAAGAGACCCAGTACTTC.